This passage covers 20 T cell receptor beta chains from one sample sequenced in a study of cytomegalovirus exposure and HLA in healthy donors. Both 60 Vbeta primers and 13 Jbeta primers went into the PCR. Libraries were prepared by immunoSEQ multiplex PCR; TCRdb keeps only in-frame clonotypes and omits some of them. The sample holds fewer than 250,000 clones, 75% to 80% seen once. Input material: PBMCs. The receptor set was obtained from a male donor in good health and CMV-seronegative.

In regard to this clone: The junction differs from germline at one of its ends, possibly a read error. The CDR3 protein is CSSTPQPGQIRPETQYF. The CDR3, as DNA: TGTTCCAGCACCCCCCAGCCGGGACAGATACGCCCGGAGACCCAGTACTTC. The chain joins TRBV7-9 to TRBJ2-5; 7 nucleotides line up with TRBD1. The CDR3 extends over 17 amino acids. Germline V lookup: CDR1 SEHNR, CDR2 FQNEAQ (reference sequence).

This chain joins TRBV28 and TRBJ2-5; weak D call: TRBD2 (6 bases). The DNA end lines up better with TRBJ2-7; the J call may be wrong. The CDR3 totals 15 residues. Germline CDR1 and CDR2: MDHEN and SYDVKM. The CDR3 loop reads CASRGEVTANYEQYF. In DNA, the CDR3 is TGTGCCAGCAGGGGGGAGGTGACAGCGAACTACGAGCAGTACTTC.

This clone was observed a single time. The genes are TRBV25-1 and TRBJ2-5; 13 bases fit TRBD2. The DNA end favors TRBJ2-7, so the J call may be wrong. Germline loops: CDR1 MGHDK, CDR2 SYGVNS. This CDR3 contains 17 residues. The CDR3 DNA is TGTGCCAGCAGTGAATCCCGGACTAGCGGGAGACTTTACGAGCAGTACTTC. This translates into CASSESRTSGRLYEQYF.

The chain links TRBV30 to TRBJ2-7; 11 nucleotides align to TRBD2. V lost 1 base, J lost 2 bases, and 19 bases stayed unmatched. This CDR3 is 20 amino acids long. CDR1 is GTSNPN, CDR2 SVGIG, per germline (reference sequence). The DNA of the CDR3 is TGTGCCTGGAGTGGACCTCGACTAGCGGGGCCCCGTGAAACAACCTACGAGCAGTACTTC. Translated, it gives CAWSGPRLAGPRETTYEQYF.

This sequence joins TRBV7-9 and TRBJ2-3, with D tentatively TRBD1 (5 bases). V dropped 5 bases and J dropped 3 bases, with 18 bases sitting between them. From germline, CDR1 is SEHNR and CDR2 FQNEAQ (reference sequence). The CDR3 consists of 16 residues. CDR3 nucleotide sequence: TGTGCCAGCAGCGTTCGGACATCACTGGGAACAGATACGCAGTATTTT. It translates to CASSVRTSLGTDTQYF.

There are a few counts of this clone. V and J are TRBV11-1 and TRBJ2-7; maybe TRBD1 (5 bases). The CDR3 contains 14 residues. Trimming took 5 bases from V and 2 from J, leaving 13 bases between them. CDR1 SGHAT and CDR2 FQDESV come from the germline V gene (reference sequence). CDR3 protein: CASSQQVSTYEQYF. The CDR3 DNA follows: TGTGCCAGCAGCCAACAGGTTTCCACCTACGAGCAGTACTTC.

This chain connects TRBV6-1 to TRBJ2-5; 7 bases map to TRBD2. The end of the DNA fits TRBJ2-7 better, so the J call may be wrong. The germline V gene encodes CDR1 MNHNS and CDR2 SASEGT. This CDR3 is built from 13 residues. CDR3 loop: CASRRLATDEQYF. The CDR3, as DNA: TGTGCCAGCAGACGACTAGCAACCGACGAGCAGTACTTC.

The chain joins TRBV5-6 to TRBJ2-4; 8 positions agree with TRBD1. The V gene end was trimmed by 4 bases and the J gene end by 14 bases; junction bases not matched to a gene: 17. CDR1 and CDR2 (germline): SGHDT, YYEEEE. The CDR3 covers 15 residues. This chain's CDR3 is CASSPTPGTGREEYF. CDR3 bases: TGTGCCAGCAGCCCAACCCCCGGGACAGGAAGAGAAGAGTACTTC.

V and J are TRBV19 and TRBJ2-4; D may be TRBD2 (6 bases). Trimming stripped 5 bases from V and 0 bases from J, with 11 bases between. CDR1 LNHDA and CDR2 SQIVND come from the germline V gene (reference sequence). CDR3 length: 15 residues. This CDR3 reads CASSPGLLAKNIQYF. The DNA of the CDR3 is TGTGCCAGTAGTCCGGGACTCCTAGCCAAAAACATTCAGTACTTC.

This clone was seen a single time. This chain connects TRBV9 to TRBJ2-3; possibly TRBD1 for D (6 bases). Germline lookup yields CDR1 SGDLS and CDR2 YYNGEE. Trimming took off 3 bases at V and 3 bases at J, with 14 bases between the two ends. The CDR3 totals 15 residues. CDR3 amino acids: CASSEGVPSTDTQYF. The DNA of the CDR3 is TGTGCCAGCAGCGAGGGGGTCCCCAGTACAGATACGCAGTATTTT.

J is TRBJ2-7 and V is TRBV20-1, with D perhaps TRBD1 (6 bases). The V end lost 6 bases, the J end lost 13 bases, and 16 bases lay between the germline ends. This CDR3 spans 10 amino acids. Germline loops: CDR1 DFQATT, CDR2 SNEGSKA (reference sequence). CDR3 amino acids: CSATPQGSYF. The CDR3 nucleotides read TGCAGTGCCACCCCACAGGGAAGTTACTTC.

As DNA, the CDR3 is TGTGCCAGCAGCTCTCCGGGACTAGCGGATAATGAGCAGTTCTTC. Encoded protein: CASSSPGLADNEQFF. This chain uses TRBV7-3 with TRBJ2-1; 11 nucleotides match TRBD2. Trimming cost V 4 bases and J 7 bases; bases outside gene matches: 6. The germline V gene encodes CDR1 SGHTA and CDR2 FQGTGA. The CDR3 consists of 15 residues. Using reference TRBV7-3 and TRBJ2-1 for the parts outside the CDR3, the full variable domain is GAGVSQTPSNKVTEKGKYVELRCDPISGHTALYWYRQSLGQGPEFLIYFQGTGAADDSGLPNDRFFAVRPEGSVSTLKIQRTERGDSAVYLCASSSPGLADNEQFFGPGTRLTVL.

The chain combines TRBV7-9 with TRBJ2-6; D perhaps matches TRBD1 (5 bases). V was trimmed by 5 bases and J by 1 base, leaving 15 bases between them. This CDR3 region has 17 residues. Germline V gene sequence: CDR1 SEHNR, CDR2 FQNEAQ (reference sequence). This CDR3 is CASSMSKGVSGANVLTF. CDR3 DNA sequence: TGTGCCAGCAGCATGAGCAAAGGGGTGTCTGGGGCCAACGTCCTGACTTTC.

The chain employs TRBV28 and TRBJ2-1; TRBD2 agrees at 12 bases. CDR1 MDHEN and CDR2 SYDVKM come from the germline V gene. With V trimmed by 6 bases and J by 8 bases, 5 bases remained unmatched. The CDR3 has 14 residues. The CDR3 nucleotides are TGTGCCAGCAGGGCTAGCGGGGGGGAGTATGAGCAGTTCTTC. Amino acid sequence: CASRASGGEYEQFF.

This clone showed up just a few times. The chain is built from TRBV29-1 and TRBJ2-3; perhaps TRBD1 as D (5 bases). Germline V gene lookup returns CDR1 SQVTM and CDR2 ANQGSEA. Trimming shortened V by 0 bases and J by 0 bases, and 13 bases separated the two germline ends. The CDR3 is 16 amino acids. DNA for the CDR3: TGCAGCGTTGAAGATCCGCAGGGCACTAGCACAGATACGCAGTATTTT. This codes for CSVEDPQGTSTDTQYF.

In its sample, this clone was seen a few times. V and J are TRBV5-8 and TRBJ1-6; tentatively, D is TRBD1 (5 bases). Germline V CDR1 and CDR2: SGHTS, YDEGEE. The CDR3 contains 13 residues. Trimming shortened V by 0 bases and J by 7 bases, and 5 bases separated the two germline ends. The CDR3 DNA follows: TGTGCCAGCAGCTTGGGACAGAATTCACCCCTCCACTTT. This codes for CASSLGQNSPLHF.

The chain couples TRBV19 to TRBJ1-5, with D maybe TRBD1 (5 bases). With 6 bases removed from V and 1 base from J, the gap between germline ends came to 13 bases. The length of the CDR3 is 15 residues. The germline gives CDR1 LNHDA, CDR2 SQIVND (reference sequence). CDR3 DNA sequence: TGTGCCAGTAGGCCACGGGGGGGGAGCAATCAGCCCCAGCATTTT. As protein: CASRPRGGSNQPQHF.

There are a few counts of this clone. This chain uses TRBV5-4 with TRBJ1-1, with D possibly matching TRBD1 (5 bases). V was clipped by 4 bases and J by 2 bases, with 15 bases between them. Germline V gives CDR1 SGHNT, CDR2 YYREEE (reference sequence). This CDR3 has 15 amino acids. The CDR3 sequence is CASSGQGSLNTEAFF. DNA of the CDR3: TGTGCCAGCAGCGGGCAGGGCTCACTTAACACTGAAGCTTTCTTT.

The chain joins TRBV7-3 to TRBJ2-3, with 7 bases fitting TRBD1. V was clipped by 3 bases and J by 2 bases; unmatched bases: 5. The CDR3 has 15 amino acids. Germline lookup yields CDR1 SGHTA and CDR2 FQGTGA. CDR3 sequence: CASSFVGTVTDTQYF. The DNA of the CDR3 is TGTGCCAGCAGCTTTGTTGGGACAGTCACAGATACGCAGTATTTT.

V gene TRBV6-1 combines with J gene TRBJ2-7, with a tentative D call TRBD1 (6 bases). CDR3 length: 13 amino acids. Germline-derived CDR1 and CDR2 are MNHNS and SASEGT. V was clipped by 7 bases and J by 2 bases, with 12 bases between them. The CDR3, as DNA: TGTGCCAGCACGAGGACAGCCACCTACGAGCAGTACTTC. This translates into CASTRTATYEQYF.